These 25 T cell receptor beta chains were sequenced from one sample in a study of blood T cell repertoires in COVID-19. Sequencing was performed with immunoSEQ multiplex PCR; in TCRdb, only in-frame clones are kept and a portion is missing. Seen here are about 170,000 clones, around four fifths observed once, and the top ten hold 3.5% to 5%. The specimen was PBMCs or T cells enriched from blood (not recorded which). These receptors originate from a woman between 45 and 60 years old who had recovered from COVID-19.

The chain combines TRBV10-1 with TRBJ1-2; D ambiguous. The CDR3 contains 16 residues. CDR1 is WNHNN and CDR2 is SYGVQD in the germline V gene (reference sequence). The ends were cut back, 5 bases at V and 1 base at J, with 17 bases in the middle. The CDR3 sequence is CASSFRSDGSNYGYTF. CDR3 coding DNA: TGCGCCAGCAGTTTTCGATCGGACGGGAGTAACTATGGCTACACCTTC.

This clone was counted a few times. V is TRBV27 and J is TRBJ1-1; D perhaps matches TRBD1 (6 bases). Germline V gene sequence: CDR1 MNHEY, CDR2 SMNVEV (reference sequence). V was clipped by 3 bases and J by 4 bases, with 12 bases between them. This CDR3 has 14 amino acids. The chain's CDR3 is CASSFLGGITEAFF. In DNA, the CDR3 is TGTGCCAGCAGTTTCCTAGGGGGTATCACTGAAGCTTTCTTT.

The chain recombines TRBV11-2 with TRBJ2-1, with 8 bases aligning to TRBD1. V lost 5 bases to trimming and J lost 8 bases; unmatched junction nucleotides: 5. CDR3 size: 13 residues. The V gene's germline CDR1 is SGHAT and CDR2 FQNNGV. The CDR3 coding sequence is TGTGCCAGCAGCCGCGACAGGGGCCATGAGCAGTTCTTC. This encodes CASSRDRGHEQFF. Looking up the rest from reference TRBV11-2 and TRBJ2-1 gives the full variable domain: EAGVAQSPRYKIIEKRQSVAFWCNPISGHATLYWYQQILGQGPKLLIQFQNNGVVDDSQLPKDRFSAERLKGVDSTLKIQPAKLEDSAVYLCASSRDRGHEQFFGPGTRLTVL.

V is TRBV5-6 and J is TRBJ2-3; perhaps TRBD2 as D (5 bases). This CDR3 comprises 14 residues. Germline CDR1 reads SGHDT; CDR2 reads YYEEEE. V lost 4 bases, J lost 4 bases, and 13 bases lay in between. The CDR3 coding sequence is TGTGCCAGCAGCCTCTACACGCGGGCAGATACGCAGTATTTT. It specifies CASSLYTRADTQYF.

Notes on this clone: This sample includes further DNA sequences coding for the same CDR3. The V and J genes are TRBV11-3 and TRBJ1-4; no clear D. V dropped 1 base and J dropped 5 bases, with 11 bases sitting between them. The CDR3 consists of 15 residues. Germline V gene lookup returns CDR1 SGHNT and CDR2 YENEEA. CDR3 nucleotides: TGTGCCAGCAGCTTAGGGCGGAAGGCCAATGAAAAACTGTTTTTT. Translating gives CASSLGRKANEKLFF.

This chain connects TRBV12-3 or TRBV12-4 to TRBJ2-5; TRBD2 is a possible D gene (6 bases). This CDR3 is 13 amino acids long. The V and J ends lost 3 bases and 7 bases respectively, with 12 bases between them. CDR3 sequence: CASSLGGAGTQYF. CDR3 DNA sequence: TGTGCCAGCAGTTTGGGGGGTGCGGGGACCCAGTACTTC.

This clone turned up a few times. V and J are TRBV28 and TRBJ2-3, with 9 bases fitting TRBD1. Unmatched junction bases numbered 3, after V lost 10 bases and J lost 1 base. CDR1 is MDHEN and CDR2 is SYDVKM in the germline V gene. The CDR3 length is 13 residues. The chain's CDR3 is CATWDRGTDTQYF. Here the CDR3 DNA reads TGTGCCACGTGGGACAGGGGCACAGATACGCAGTATTTT.

The rearrangement uses TRBV6-1 and TRBJ2-2; 8 bases agree with TRBD1. The CDR3 covers 16 residues. V gave up 4 bases and J gave up 1 base; unmatched junction bases: 5. Germline assignment: CDR1 MNHNS and CDR2 SASEGT. CDR3 nucleotide sequence: TGTGCCAGCAGTGCCTTGACAGGGGTGAACACCGGGGAGCTGTTTTTT. It translates to CASSALTGVNTGELFF.

The rearrangement uses TRBV6-1 and TRBJ1-2, with a possible D match to TRBD1 (6 bases). The CDR3 is 15 residues long. V gave up 1 base and J gave up 3 bases, with 12 bases separating them. CDR1 is MNHNS, CDR2 SASEGT, per germline. The CDR3 bases are TGTGCCAGCAGTGAAGACAGGGAAGGTGACTATGGCTACACCTTC. Translation gives CASSEDREGDYGYTF.

V usage is TRBV27 and J usage is TRBJ2-3; TRBD1 matches 7 bases. Trimming at V came to 2 bases and at J to 2 bases, leaving 7 bases not matched to a gene. Germline CDR1 MNHEY, CDR2 SMNVEV (reference sequence). The CDR3 has 16 amino acids. This CDR3 is CASSLRQGSPTDTQYF. CDR3 sequence (DNA): TGTGCCAGCAGTTTACGACAGGGTTCACCCACAGATACGCAGTATTTT.

This clone was seen just once. This rearrangement joins TRBV9 to TRBJ2-5; 7 bases agree with TRBD1. This CDR3 contains 15 residues. Trimming removed 6 bases from V and 1 base from J; junction bases left unmatched: 9. Per germline, CDR1 SGDLS and CDR2 YYNGEE. DNA of the CDR3: TGTGCCAGCACCTTAGGGGGCGGGCCCCAAGAGACCCAGTACTTC. It encodes CASTLGGGPQETQYF.

This clone was found once. V usage is TRBV7-3 and J usage is TRBJ2-2; possible D gene TRBD2, 7 bases. The germline V gene has CDR1 SGHTA and CDR2 FQGTGA. This CDR3 contains 16 residues. V lost 3 bases, J lost 5 bases, and 16 bases lay in between. This CDR3 reads CASSLALGGQTGELFF. The CDR3 DNA sequence: TGTGCCAGCAGCTTGGCCCTCGGGGGGCAAACCGGGGAGCTGTTTTTT.

The CDR3 nucleotides read TGCGCCAGCAGCCACCCATTCGGCAGGGCCTATGGCTACACCTTC. Its translation is CASSHPFGRAYGYTF. V gene TRBV4-1 combines with J gene TRBJ1-2, with TRBD1 as a possible D gene (5 bases). This CDR3 has 15 residues. The germline V and J ends were trimmed by 3 bases and 4 bases, with 15 bases remaining between them. CDR1 MGHRA and CDR2 YSYEKL come from the germline V gene.

This clone has a handful of counts. The rearrangement uses TRBV30 and TRBJ2-4; 11 nucleotides match TRBD1. The CDR3 extends over 14 amino acids. The germline CDR1 and CDR2 sequences are GTSNPN and SVGIG (reference sequence). The J segment lost 8 bases and the V segment lost 3 bases, leaving 6 bases of the junction unmatched. DNA of the CDR3: TGTGCCTGGAGGGGACAGGGGGGACGGGACATTCAGTACTTC. Encoded protein: CAWRGQGGRDIQYF.

This clone was counted once. This chain uses TRBV5-1 with TRBJ1-4, with D maybe TRBD1 (5 bases). Trimming took 0 bases from V and 7 from J, leaving 13 bases between them. Germline V gives CDR1 SGHRS, CDR2 YFSETQ. This CDR3 comprises 15 residues. CDR3 loop: CASSLAGGVSEKLFF. DNA of the CDR3: TGCGCCAGCAGCTTGGCCGGAGGGGTTAGTGAAAAACTGTTTTTT.

This clone was detected only a few times. The V call is TRBV5-1, the J call TRBJ2-3; TRBD2 agrees at 12 bases. With 2 bases clipped from V and 4 bases from J, the junction kept 2 bases outside the gene matches. The CDR3 has 15 residues. In germline, CDR1 is SGHRS, CDR2 YFSETQ. CDR3 coding DNA: TGCGCCAGCAGCTTACTAGCGGGGGGACCAGATACGCAGTATTTT. Residues: CASSLLAGGPDTQYF.

The chain employs TRBV29-1 and TRBJ1-5; 8 bases agree with TRBD1. Losses at the gene ends were 6 bases for V and 7 bases for J; bases not matched to a gene: 5. CDR1 SQVTM and CDR2 ANQGSEA come from the germline V gene. The CDR3 spans 12 residues. CDR3 region: CSVRQGQQPQHF. CDR3 nucleotide sequence: TGCAGCGTCAGACAGGGGCAACAGCCCCAGCATTTT.

This clone was counted a single time. The chain uses TRBV19 and TRBJ2-1, with D tentatively TRBD2 (6 bases). The germline V gene encodes CDR1 LNHDA and CDR2 SQIVND (reference sequence). The CDR3 spans 12 residues. V dropped 2 bases and J dropped 12 bases, with 11 bases sitting between them. CDR3 region: CASSITGGGQFF. CDR3 nucleotides: TGTGCCAGTAGTATAACCGGGGGTGGGCAGTTCTTC.

The genes are TRBV6-2 or TRBV6-3 and TRBJ2-3, with 9 bases that match TRBD2. Germline loops: CDR1 MNHEY, CDR2 SVGEGT. This CDR3 spans 16 amino acids. Trimming removed 6 bases from V and 1 base from J; junction bases left unmatched: 8. CDR3 coding DNA: TGTGCCAGCAGCCCTCTAGCGGGGAGACGCACAGATACGCAGTATTTT. This encodes CASSPLAGRRTDTQYF.

The chain uses TRBV9 and TRBJ1-2; tentatively, D is TRBD1 (5 bases). CDR3 length: 17 residues. Germline CDR1 and CDR2: SGDLS and YYNGEE. V lost 3 bases and J 5 bases, leaving 23 bases between the germline ends. The CDR3 here is CASSAYPGGGHRYGYTF. The CDR3, as DNA: TGTGCCAGCAGCGCCTACCCCGGGGGTGGGCATCGGTATGGCTACACCTTC.

V is TRBV27 and J is TRBJ2-3, with 8 bases aligning to TRBD2. The CDR3 has 15 residues. After removal of 3 bases from V and 5 bases from J, the junction contained 7 bases not matched to a gene. Germline V gene lookup returns CDR1 MNHEY and CDR2 SMNVEV (reference sequence). CDR3 loop: CASSLSRGGKDTQYF. DNA for the CDR3: TGTGCCAGCAGTTTGTCCCGGGGGGGCAAAGATACGCAGTATTTT.

Only one count was recorded for this clone. The rearrangement links TRBV19 to TRBJ2-1, with TRBD2 matching over 12 bases. This CDR3 has 15 amino acids. Germline values: CDR1 LNHDA, CDR2 SQIVND (reference sequence). Trimming removed 3 bases from V and 10 bases from J; junction bases left unmatched: 7. The CDR3 protein is CASSIATSGRKEQFF. The CDR3 bases are TGTGCCAGTAGTATTGCGACTAGCGGGAGAAAAGAGCAGTTCTTC. The whole variable domain, filled in from reference TRBV19 and TRBJ2-1, reads DGGITQSPKYLFRKEGQNVTLSCEQNLNHDAMYWYRQDPGQGLRLIYYSQIVNDFQKGDIAEGYSVSREKKESFPLTVTSAQKNPTAFYLCASSIATSGRKEQFFGPGTRLTVL.

This chain uses TRBV7-3 with TRBJ2-1; 7 bases map to TRBD1. This CDR3 comprises 17 residues. Unmatched junction bases numbered 11, after V lost 5 bases and J lost 1 base. Germline V gives CDR1 SGHTA, CDR2 FQGTGA. This CDR3 is CASSRNRGIGSYNEQFF. Written as DNA, the CDR3 is TGTGCCAGCAGCCGGAACAGGGGTATAGGGTCCTACAATGAGCAGTTCTTC.

This clone was detected only a few times. The chain couples TRBV11-3 to TRBJ2-3; a possible D gene is TRBD2 (6 bases). The V gene's germline CDR1 is SGHNT and CDR2 YENEEA. Trimming removed 0 bases at V and 3 bases at J, with 7 bases between. This CDR3 spans 14 amino acids. The CDR3 protein is CASSLERETDTQYF. CDR3 in DNA: TGTGCCAGCAGCTTAGAACGGGAGACAGATACGCAGTATTTT.

The chain combines TRBV6-1 with TRBJ1-5; D possibly corresponds to TRBD1 (5 bases). The CDR3 is 14 amino acids. Trimming left V 0 bases short and J 5 bases short, with 8 bases between. The V gene's germline CDR1 is MNHNS and CDR2 SASEGT. The CDR3 loop is CASSEAGVDQPQHF. Written as DNA, the CDR3 is TGTGCCAGCAGTGAAGCAGGGGTCGATCAGCCCCAGCATTTT.